These 5 T cell receptor beta chains originate from one sample sequenced in a study of cytotoxic CD8 clonotypes in ibrutinib-treated CLL. Assay used: immunoSEQ multiplex PCR; TCRdb lists only in-frame clones, some missing. The sample has more than 11,000 clones, 70% seen once. The specimen was PBMCs, collected before ibrutinib treatment. The receptors shown here come from a human donor with chronic lymphocytic leukemia.

V gene TRBV19 combines with J gene TRBJ2-3; D is unclear. Trimming removed 3 bases at V and 6 bases at J, with 10 bases between. From germline, CDR1 is LNHDA and CDR2 SQIVND (reference sequence). The CDR3 length is 13 residues. The CDR3, as DNA: TGTGCCAGTAGTATGTTTGAGAGGGATACGCAGTATTTT. Translation: CASSMFERDTQYF.

V usage is TRBV7-9 and J usage is TRBJ2-3; no reliable D call. Germline CDR1 and CDR2: SEHNR and FQNEAQ (reference sequence). V lost 5 bases and J 4 bases, leaving 19 bases between the germline ends. This CDR3 is 16 amino acids long. The CDR3 DNA reads TGTGCCAGCAGCCCACCTTGGGGTAGGCTCCCAGATACGCAGTATTTT. This encodes CASSPPWGRLPDTQYF. The entire variable domain, with the rest obtained from reference TRBV7-9 and TRBJ2-3, is as follows: DTGVSQNPRHKITKRGQNVTFRCDPISEHNRLYWYRQTLGQGPEFLTYFQNEAQLEKSRLLSDRFSAERPKGSFSTLEIQRTEQGDSAMYLCASSPPWGRLPDTQYFGPGTRLTVL.

V is TRBV6-5 and J is TRBJ1-2; D is perhaps TRBD1 (5 bases). The germline CDR1 and CDR2 sequences are MNHEY and SVGAGI. The CDR3 length is 14 residues. Trimming left V 1 base short and J 8 bases short, with 14 bases between. CDR3 nucleotides: TGTGCCAGCAGTTACTTCGGGACCTCCTCGGGCTACACCTTC. Its protein product is CASSYFGTSSGYTF.

The chain combines TRBV19 with TRBJ2-7; D possibly corresponds to TRBD1 (6 bases). Germline-derived CDR1 and CDR2 are LNHDA and SQIVND (reference sequence). CDR3 length equals 15 residues. Trimming pared 6 bases from V and 2 bases from J, leaving 17 bases between. Written as DNA, the CDR3 is TGTGCCAGTAGCAACCCAGTGGGGGCAACCTACGAGCAGTACTTC. Translated, it gives CASSNPVGATYEQYF.

In DNA form, the CDR3 reads TGCGCCAGCAGCCCTTGGACAGGGGGCGGGTACGAGCAGTACTTC. It codes for CASSPWTGGGYEQYF. V usage is TRBV5-1 and J usage is TRBJ2-7; 11 nucleotides agree with TRBD1. The CDR3 has 15 residues. Germline CDR1 SGHRS, CDR2 YFSETQ. V dropped 4 bases and J dropped 4; count of bases not matched to a gene: 7.